The 29 T cell receptor beta chains reported below all come from one sample, sequenced in a study of human T cells and chemical hapten exposure. Time point noted: patch test 1, 2 weeks after DPC sensitization. Treatment indicated: therapeutic diphenylcyclopropenone sensitization with weekly scalp DPC. RNA extraction used unfractionated whole blood as the source of total RNA. TCRdb called the RACE reads again in MiXCR, with one record for every CDR3 protein. There are about 41,000 distinct CDR3 sequences in the sample; over 3.5% occur only once, and 20% to 30% lies in the top ten. Sample: whole blood, taken in connection with sensitization to the hapten diphenylcyclopropenone (DPC). The receptors derive from a man aged 45-65 years with alopecia areata. Some clones in this sample may be carry-over from other donors' samples.

By share of the sample, this clonotype is medium-sized. The chain carries TRBV10-3 and TRBJ2-1, with TRBD1 identical over 9 bases. The germline gives CDR1 ENHRY, CDR2 SYGVKD. CDR3 length equals 15 residues. V lost 6 bases, J lost 6 bases, and 9 bases stayed unmatched. The chain's CDR3 is CAIRRQGDQVNEQFF. The CDR3 coding sequence is TGTGCCATCAGACGACAGGGGGATCAGGTCAATGAGCAGTTCTTC.

This clonotype was detected ten times or more. The chain couples TRBV7-9 to TRBJ1-4; 7 bases agree with TRBD1. The CDR3 runs to 17 residues. Germline V gene sequence: CDR1 SEHNR, CDR2 FQNEAQ (reference sequence). J lost 4 bases, V lost 5 bases, and 13 bases had no gene match. The CDR3 reads CASSRLPPGQSNEKLFF. CDR3 sequence (DNA): TGTGCCAGCAGCCGCCTACCCCCGGGACAGAGTAATGAAAAACTGTTTTTT.

This clonotype was seen at least ten times. The chain carries TRBV10-3 and TRBJ2-7, with TRBD2 identical over 11 bases. The CDR3 is 16 residues long. The V gene's germline CDR1 is ENHRY and CDR2 SYGVKD. V trimming: 2 bases; J trimming: 0 bases; junction bases outside the gene matches: 3. The DNA of the CDR3 is TGTGCCATCAGTGAGGGGACTAGCGGAATCTCCTACGAGCAGTACTTC. Protein: CAISEGTSGISYEQYF.

In its sample, this clonotype was seen many times. V usage is TRBV24-1 and J usage is TRBJ2-1, with a tentative D call TRBD2 (5 bases). The V and J ends lost 6 bases and 4 bases respectively, with 21 bases between them. The CDR3 runs to 17 residues. Per the germline V gene, CDR1 is KGHDR and CDR2 is SFDVKD. The CDR3 region is CATSPSPGGGLYNEQFF. The CDR3 nucleotides read TGTGCCACCAGTCCCTCCCCCGGTGGAGGCCTTTACAATGAGCAGTTCTTC.

A few counts support this clonotype. The chain has TRBV24-1 and TRBJ2-3; a weak D match, TRBD2 (6 bases). Between the trimmed V and J ends, which lost 4 bases and 5 bases, there was a span of 9 bases. CDR1 is KGHDR, CDR2 SFDVKD, per germline. The CDR3 is 13 residues long. CDR3 in amino acids: CATSEPGRDTQYF. In DNA, the CDR3 is TGTGCCACCAGTGAGCCCGGGAGAGATACGCAGTATTTT.

Comment on this clonotype: A single base separates this from a much larger clone, so it may be a read error. The J gene is TRBJ2-7, the V gene TRBV23-1; weak D call: TRBD1 (6 bases). TRBV23-1 is filed as an ORF, its function uncertain. CDR3 length equals 17 residues. With 5 bases removed from V and 1 base from J, the gap between germline ends came to 21 bases. CDR3 protein: CASSYPLPSGQSYEQYF. Written as DNA, the CDR3 is TGCGCCAGCAGTTATCCACTCCCTTCAGGACAGTCCTACGAGCAGTACTTC.

This clonotype was seen repeatedly, ten times or more. The chain joins TRBV28 to TRBJ2-5; D gene unclear. The germline gives CDR1 MDHEN, CDR2 SYDVKM. V dropped 5 bases and J dropped 2 bases, with 12 bases sitting between them. The CDR3 has 14 residues. The CDR3 DNA sequence: TGTGCCAGCAGTCCACCTAATCGGCAAGAGACCCAGTACTTC. As protein: CASSPPNRQETQYF.

This clonotype has a count of ten or more. CDR3 nucleotides: TGTGCCATCAGTGCCGCCCCGGGTGGTACAGATACGCAGTATTTT. It codes for CAISAAPGGTDTQYF. This chain links TRBV10-3 with TRBJ2-3; D unclear. Per the germline V gene, CDR1 is ENHRY and CDR2 is SYGVKD. This CDR3 has 15 amino acids. The V and J ends lost 4 bases and 3 bases respectively, with 14 bases between them.

This clonotype was observed a few times. V gene TRBV7-2 combines with J gene TRBJ2-5; TRBD1 matches at 9 bases. V trimming: 1 base; J trimming: 3 bases; junction bases outside the gene matches: 6. Germline V gene data show CDR1 as SGHTA and CDR2 as FQGNSA. This CDR3 comprises 16 residues. In DNA, the CDR3 is TGTGCCAGCAGCTTAGTAGGAGGACAGGGGAAAGAGACCCAGTACTTC. Protein product: CASSLVGGQGKETQYF.

This clonotype occurred a few times. The gene calls are TRBV5-5 and TRBJ1-5, with D hard to call. The germline V gene encodes CDR1 SGHKS and CDR2 YYEKEE (reference sequence). V lost 0 bases, J lost 3 bases, and 7 bases lay in between. The CDR3 runs to 14 residues. The CDR3 DNA reads as TGTGCCAGCAGCTTGGAACAGTTCAATCAGCCCCAGCATTTT. Translating gives CASSLEQFNQPQHF.

There are many counts of this clonotype. The chain couples TRBV27 to TRBJ1-5, with a possible D match to TRBD1 (5 bases). CDR3 length: 15 residues. Germline lookup yields CDR1 MNHEY and CDR2 SMNVEV (reference sequence). Trimming removed 2 bases from V and 0 bases from J, with 8 bases in between. CDR3 sequence: CASSLQGYSNQPQHF. CDR3 in DNA: TGTGCCAGCAGTTTACAGGGTTATAGCAATCAGCCCCAGCATTTT.

Many counts were recorded for this clonotype. The CDR3 DNA is TGTGCCAGCAGCGGGGGGAACCGCTCCTCCTACGAGCAGTACTTC. Its protein product is CASSGGNRSSYEQYF. This rearrangement joins TRBV9 to TRBJ2-7; D might be TRBD1 or TRBD2, each matching 5 bases. The V gene lost 3 bases and the J gene lost 0 bases, with 13 bases spanning the gap. The CDR3 contains 15 residues. Germline CDR1 and CDR2: SGDLS and YYNGEE.

Remarks on this clonotype: A much larger clone differs by one base, so this may be a read error. The CDR3 here is CASSMAGQGEQYF. CDR3 nucleotide sequence: TGTGCCAGCAGTATGGCAGGCCAGGGGGAGCAGTACTTC. V gene TRBV28 combines with J gene TRBJ2-7, with D possibly TRBD1 on 6 matching bases. There are 13 residues in the CDR3. V was pared by 5 bases and J by 7 bases, with 15 bases between. The germline gives CDR1 MDHEN, CDR2 SYDVKM.

This clonotype was detected many times. This chain joins TRBV7-2 and TRBJ1-5, with 9 positions matching TRBD1. The CDR3 runs to 16 residues. Germline V gives CDR1 SGHTA, CDR2 FQGNSA. After removal of 6 bases from V and 4 bases from J, the junction contained 10 bases not matched to a gene. CDR3: CASSLSLDRGNQPQHF. The CDR3 region has the DNA TGTGCCAGCAGTTTGTCACTTGACAGGGGGAATCAGCCCCAGCATTTT.

Many counts were recorded for this clonotype. This chain connects TRBV5-1 to TRBJ1-2; 8 bases align to TRBD1. Germline CDR1 SGHRS, CDR2 YFSETQ. J was trimmed by 3 bases and V by 5 bases; bases with no gene match: 6. The CDR3 loop spans 14 amino acids. This chain's CDR3 is CASSQGQGDYGYTF. The DNA of the CDR3 is TGCGCCAGCAGTCAAGGACAGGGCGACTATGGCTACACCTTC.

This clonotype was found many times. V and J are TRBV28 and TRBJ2-7; TRBD1 matches 10 bases. Germline-derived CDR1 and CDR2 are MDHEN and SYDVKM. The CDR3 extends over 14 amino acids. After removal of 4 bases from V and 2 bases from J, the junction contained 2 bases not matched to a gene. CDR3 sequence: CASSSGTGAYEQYF. The CDR3 coding sequence is TGTGCCAGCAGTTCCGGGACAGGGGCCTACGAGCAGTACTTC.

The sample holds many counts of this clonotype. The rearrangement links TRBV28 to TRBJ1-2; 8 nucleotides line up with TRBD1. This CDR3 has 16 residues. Germline trimming cut 7 bases from V and 5 bases from J; bases unmatched to any gene: 15. The germline gives CDR1 MDHEN, CDR2 SYDVKM. CDR3 protein: CASTLIGQGGRYGYTF. The CDR3 DNA sequence: TGTGCCAGCACCCTTATCGGACAGGGCGGGCGGTATGGCTACACCTTC.

At least ten counts were recorded for this clonotype. V is TRBV28 and J is TRBJ2-3, with D possibly matching TRBD2 (5 bases). The CDR3 has 15 amino acids. Trimming removed 3 bases from V and 5 bases from J, with 15 bases in between. Germline V lookup: CDR1 MDHEN, CDR2 SYDVKM. The CDR3, as DNA: TGTGCCAGCAGTTTTCCGGACTCTAGAGTAGATACGCAGTATTTT. Its translation: CASSFPDSRVDTQYF.

This clonotype was found many times. CDR3 amino acids: CASSLMASADTQYF. The CDR3 DNA reads TGTGCCAGCAGTTTAATGGCTAGCGCAGATACGCAGTATTTT. This rearrangement joins TRBV12-3 or TRBV12-4 to TRBJ2-3, with a weak D call TRBD2 (6 bases). Trimming removed 2 bases from V and 4 bases from J, with 10 bases in between. CDR3 length: 14 residues.

This clonotype was detected ten times or more. The rearrangement joins TRBV6-1 to TRBJ1-1, with 8 bases matching TRBD1. The germline gives CDR1 MNHNS, CDR2 SASEGT. The trim removed 4 bases at V and 5 bases at J, leaving 9 bases unmatched. This CDR3 region has 15 residues. CDR3 nucleotides: TGTGCCAGCAGTGCCCAGACAGGGGACTCGACTGAAGCTTTCTTT. It encodes CASSAQTGDSTEAFF.

This clonotype occurred many times. The chain combines TRBV9 with TRBJ1-6, with TRBD1 matching 9 bases. The CDR3 is 16 amino acids. The J segment lost 6 bases and the V segment lost 0 bases, leaving 4 bases of the junction unmatched. In germline, CDR1 is SGDLS, CDR2 YYNGEE. The CDR3 coding sequence is TGTGCCAGCAGCGTAGGGGACAGGGTGCCTAATTCACCCCTCCACTTT. Translated, it gives CASSVGDRVPNSPLHF. The entire variable domain, with the rest obtained from reference TRBV9 and TRBJ1-6, is as follows: DSGVTQTPKHLITATGQRVTLRCSPRSGDLSVYWYQQSLDQGLQFLIQYYNGEERAKGNILERFSAQQFPDLHSELNLSSLELGDSALYFCASSVGDRVPNSPLHFGNGTRLTVT.

The table lists this clonotype with many counts. The chain uses TRBV5-1 and TRBJ2-1; D unresolved. This CDR3 has 13 residues. The V gene's germline CDR1 is SGHRS and CDR2 YFSETQ. V lost 1 base and J 6 bases, leaving 8 bases between the germline ends. DNA of the CDR3: TGCGCCAGCAGCTTGTATTATTCCAATGAGCAGTTCTTC. This codes for CASSLYYSNEQFF.

At least ten counts were recorded for this clonotype. The chain uses TRBV2 and TRBJ1-5, with D possibly being TRBD1 (5 bases). This CDR3 is 15 amino acids long. Germline loops: CDR1 SNHLY, CDR2 FYNNEI. The germline V and J ends were trimmed by 3 bases and 5 bases, with 14 bases remaining between them. The CDR3 DNA sequence: TGTGCCAGCAGTGATTGGTTAGGGACCGATCAGCCCCAGCATTTT. This sequence encodes CASSDWLGTDQPQHF.

This clonotype was picked up many times. The rearrangement joins TRBV12-3 or TRBV12-4 to TRBJ2-7, with TRBD2 identical over 7 bases. There are 14 residues in the CDR3. V gave up 6 bases and J gave up 2 bases; unmatched junction bases: 7. As DNA, the CDR3 is TGTGCCAGCAGACCCTCCGCGGGAGCCTACGAGCAGTACTTC. It translates to CASRPSAGAYEQYF.

This chain links TRBV7-9 with TRBJ2-5; TRBD1 aligns across 8 bases. There are 14 residues in the CDR3. Germline V CDR1 and CDR2: SEHNR, FQNEAQ (reference sequence). Unmatched junction bases numbered 6, after V lost 4 bases and J lost 5 bases. CDR3 coding DNA: TGTGCCAGCAGCTCCCGGACAGGGAGGGAGACCCAGTACTTC. Its protein is CASSSRTGRETQYF.

This clonotype appeared many times. The chain has TRBV12-3 or TRBV12-4 and TRBJ2-5, with TRBD1 identical over 9 bases. There are 15 residues in the CDR3. V dropped 3 bases and J dropped 4; count of bases not matched to a gene: 6. The CDR3, as DNA: TGTGCCAGCAGTTTTGGGGGACAGGGAGGAGAGACCCAGTACTTC. Translation: CASSFGGQGGETQYF.

Many counts were recorded for this clonotype. This chain joins TRBV6-6 and TRBJ2-1, with 9 bases identical to TRBD2. V lost 7 bases to trimming and J lost 3 bases; unmatched junction nucleotides: 13. There are 17 residues in the CDR3. Germline CDR1 and CDR2: MNHNY and SVGAGI (reference sequence). The CDR3 DNA follows: TGTGCCAGCACCGCTCCACCTGCTAGCGGGATCTACAATGAGCAGTTCTTC. Protein sequence: CASTAPPASGIYNEQFF.

This clonotype was seen repeatedly, ten times or more. The V gene is TRBV20-1, the J gene TRBJ2-7, with 10 nucleotides matching TRBD2. Germline assignment: CDR1 DFQATT and CDR2 SNEGSKA (reference sequence). Germline trimming cut 1 base from V and 4 bases from J; bases unmatched to any gene: 1. The CDR3 is 13 amino acids. CDR3 coding DNA: TGCAGTGCTAGAGGACTAGCGGGTTACGAGCAGTACTTC. It is translated as CSARGLAGYEQYF.

This clonotype was counted at least ten times. This chain joins TRBV29-1 and TRBJ2-7, with 8 bases lining up with TRBD2. The CDR3 has 12 amino acids. Per germline, CDR1 SQVTM and CDR2 ANQGSEA. V lost 6 bases and J lost 5; bases outside the gene matches: 6. This CDR3 reads CSVASGSNEQYF. CDR3 bases: TGCAGCGTCGCCAGCGGGAGCAACGAGCAGTACTTC.